Included here is one T cell receptor beta chain sequence, with context. Antigen specificity is unknown. This entry is derived from a study of T cell responses to AZD1222 COVID-19 vaccine. Study observations and caveats: Samples come after the peak T cell response, not at day 14. Clonal diversity may have been underestimated, and the donors were mostly white British, with more females than males.

The table came from immunoSEQ multiplex PCR; TCRdb's copy has only in-frame clones and leaves some out. The data contain under 70,000 clones, roughly 70% of them singletons. The V gene's germline CDR1 is SGHAT and CDR2 FQNNGV. V lost 5 bases and J lost 8; bases outside the gene matches: 7. This CDR3 comprises 15 residues. This chain uses TRBV11-2 with TRBJ2-2, with 11 bases aligning to TRBD2. The receptor was derived from an adult in good health. Sequenced material: peripheral blood, taken on day 0 of AZD1222 vaccination. The CDR3 spells CASSRLAGGRGELFF. CDR3 coding DNA: TGTGCCAGCAGCCGTCTAGCGGGGGGAAGGGGGGAGCTGTTTTTT.